What follows is one T cell receptor (beta chain) and its context. Its specificity is unknown. Patients all relapsed after autologous stem cell transplantation, and there was variation in brentuximab vedotin exposure. Some clones are missing from TCRdb's copy, which holds only in-frame ones; the method was immunoSEQ multiplex PCR. Here the sample spans about 26,000 clones, roughly 62% being singletons. The data stem from a study of PD-1 blockade in classical Hodgkin lymphoma. Regarding the study as a whole: Partial responders and progressors had significantly lower baseline TCR diversity. Individuals who commenced nivolumab within less than 1 year of ASCT were excluded.

The CDR3 length is 9 residues. The germline gives CDR1 DFQATT, CDR2 SNEGSKA (reference sequence). The V end was cut by 2 bases, the J end by 10 bases, with 5 bases between. The rearrangement uses TRBV20-1 and TRBJ1-1; TRBD1 might be the D (5 bases). The sequence was obtained from a human donor with classical Hodgkin lymphoma. The sample in question was peripheral blood mononuclear cells (PBMCs), obtained before the second cycle of nivolumab. In DNA, the CDR3 is TGCAGTGCTAGAACAGGAGCTTTCTTT. This sequence encodes CSARTGAFF.